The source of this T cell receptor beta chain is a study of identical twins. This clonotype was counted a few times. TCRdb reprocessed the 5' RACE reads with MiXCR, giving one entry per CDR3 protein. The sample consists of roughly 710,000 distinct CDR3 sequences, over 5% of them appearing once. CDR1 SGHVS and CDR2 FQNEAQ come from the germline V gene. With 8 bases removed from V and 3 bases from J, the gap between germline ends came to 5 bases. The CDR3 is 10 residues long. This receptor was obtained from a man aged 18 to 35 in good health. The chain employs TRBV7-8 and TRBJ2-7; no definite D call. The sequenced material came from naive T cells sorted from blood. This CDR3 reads CASGYYEQYF. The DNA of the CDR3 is TGTGCCAGCGGATACTACGAGCAGTACTTC.